The T cell receptor (beta chain) under discussion was sequenced for a study of tumor-infiltrating lymphocytes in localized non-small cell lung cancer. Findings and limits, study-wide: TCRbeta sequencing showed higher T cell infiltration in tumors than uninvolved lung.

In the case of this clone: Its antigen is unidentified.

Per germline, CDR1 SGHVS and CDR2 FQNEAQ. Deletions cut 1 base from V and 0 bases from J, with 9 bases between. The CDR3 length is 16 residues. The assay was immunoSEQ multiplex PCR, and TCRdb's table has in-frame clones only and misses some. The sample shows around 8,900 clones, about 78% of them seen only once. The sample was lung tumor tissue. The origin of this receptor is a human donor with non-small cell lung cancer. The chain carries TRBV7-8 and TRBJ2-2; D is unresolved. CDR3 region: CASSLGKGSNTGELFF. The CDR3 region has the DNA TGTGCCAGCAGCTTAGGAAAGGGCTCGAACACCGGGGAGCTGTTTTTT.